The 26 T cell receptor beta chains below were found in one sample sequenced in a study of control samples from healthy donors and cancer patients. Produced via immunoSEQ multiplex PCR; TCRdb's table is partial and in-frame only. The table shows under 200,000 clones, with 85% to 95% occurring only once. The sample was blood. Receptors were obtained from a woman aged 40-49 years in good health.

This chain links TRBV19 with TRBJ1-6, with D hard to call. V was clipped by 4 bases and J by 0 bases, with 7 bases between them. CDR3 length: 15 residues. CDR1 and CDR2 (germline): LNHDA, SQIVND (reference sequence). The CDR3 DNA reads TGTGCCAGTAGTACCCAGGCCTCCTATAATTCACCCCTCCACTTT. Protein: CASSTQASYNSPLHF.

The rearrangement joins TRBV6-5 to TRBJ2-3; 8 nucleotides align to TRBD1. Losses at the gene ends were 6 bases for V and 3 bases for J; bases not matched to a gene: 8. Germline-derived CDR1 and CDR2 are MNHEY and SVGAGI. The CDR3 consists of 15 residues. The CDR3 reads CASRKVTGATDTQYF. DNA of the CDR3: TGTGCCAGCAGGAAAGTGACAGGGGCGACAGATACGCAGTATTTT.

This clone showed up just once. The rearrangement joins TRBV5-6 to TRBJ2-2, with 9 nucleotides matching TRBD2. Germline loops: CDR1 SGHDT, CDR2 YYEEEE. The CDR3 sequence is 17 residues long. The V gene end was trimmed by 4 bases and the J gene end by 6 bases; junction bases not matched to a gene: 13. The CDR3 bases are TGTGCCAGCAGCACCTTCCGGGCGGGGGGGGCCCCCGGGGAGCTGTTTTTT. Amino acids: CASSTFRAGGAPGELFF.

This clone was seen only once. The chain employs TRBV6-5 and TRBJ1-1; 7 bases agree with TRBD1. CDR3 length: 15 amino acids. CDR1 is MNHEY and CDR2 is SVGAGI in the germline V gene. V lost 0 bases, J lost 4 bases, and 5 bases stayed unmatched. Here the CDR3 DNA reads TGTGCCAGCAGTTACTCGGCAGGGGGGTTCACTGAAGCTTTCTTT. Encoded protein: CASSYSAGGFTEAFF.

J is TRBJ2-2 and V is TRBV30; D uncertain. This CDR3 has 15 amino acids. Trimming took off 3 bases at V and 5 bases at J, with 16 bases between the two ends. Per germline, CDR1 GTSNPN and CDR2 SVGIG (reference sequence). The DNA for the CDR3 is TGTGCCTGGAGCAAGGACCGAGCCTGGACCGGGGAGCTGTTTTTT. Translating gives CAWSKDRAWTGELFF.

The CDR3 coding sequence is TGTGCCAGTAGTATACAGGTTAATGAAAAACTGTTTTTT. It encodes CASSIQVNEKLFF. V and J are TRBV19 and TRBJ1-4; no clear D gene. Germline-derived CDR1 and CDR2 are LNHDA and SQIVND (reference sequence). V lost 2 bases and J lost 4, with 5 bases in between. The CDR3 has 13 amino acids.

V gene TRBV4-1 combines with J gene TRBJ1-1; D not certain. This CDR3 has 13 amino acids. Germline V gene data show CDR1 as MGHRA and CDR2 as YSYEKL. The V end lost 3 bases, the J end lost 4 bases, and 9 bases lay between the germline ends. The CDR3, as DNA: TGCGCCAGCAGCCACCGGAAGGGCACTGAAGCTTTCTTT. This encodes CASSHRKGTEAFF.

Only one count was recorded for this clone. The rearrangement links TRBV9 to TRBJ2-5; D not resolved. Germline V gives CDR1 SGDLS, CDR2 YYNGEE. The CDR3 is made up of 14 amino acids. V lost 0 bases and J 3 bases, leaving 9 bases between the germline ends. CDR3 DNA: TGTGCCAGCAGCGTAGAAGGGCATAAAGAGACCCAGTACTTC. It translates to CASSVEGHKETQYF.

CDR3 nucleotides: TGCGCCAGCAGCTTGGGACATTCGAACACTGAAGCTTTCTTT. It encodes CASSLGHSNTEAFF. V is TRBV5-1 and J is TRBJ1-1; D uncertain. The germline V and J ends were trimmed by 0 bases and 1 base, with 7 bases remaining between them. The CDR3 runs 14 residues. Germline V CDR1 and CDR2: SGHRS, YFSETQ.

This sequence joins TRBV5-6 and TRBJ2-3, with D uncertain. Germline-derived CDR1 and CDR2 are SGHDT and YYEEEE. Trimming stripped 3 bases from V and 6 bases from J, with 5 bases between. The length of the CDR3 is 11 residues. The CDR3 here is CASSSSDTQYF. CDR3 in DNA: TGTGCCAGCAGCTCCTCGGATACGCAGTATTTT.

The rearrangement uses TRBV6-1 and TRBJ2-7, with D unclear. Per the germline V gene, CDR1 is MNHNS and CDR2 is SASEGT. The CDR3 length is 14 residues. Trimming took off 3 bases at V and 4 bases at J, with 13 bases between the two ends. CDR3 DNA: TGTGCCAGCAGTGAGAGGACGGGTCTGTACGAGCAGTACTTC. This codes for CASSERTGLYEQYF.

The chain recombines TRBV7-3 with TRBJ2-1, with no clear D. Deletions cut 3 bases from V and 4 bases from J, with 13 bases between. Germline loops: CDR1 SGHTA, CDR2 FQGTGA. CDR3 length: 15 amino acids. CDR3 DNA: TGTGCCAGCAGCTTGTTGACGTCTCTGTACAATGAGCAGTTCTTC. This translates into CASSLLTSLYNEQFF.

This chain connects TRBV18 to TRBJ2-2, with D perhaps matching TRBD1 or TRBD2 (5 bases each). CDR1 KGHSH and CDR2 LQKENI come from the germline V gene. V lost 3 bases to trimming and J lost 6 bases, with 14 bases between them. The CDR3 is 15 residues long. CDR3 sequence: CASSPSLGVSGELFF. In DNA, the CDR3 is TGTGCCAGCTCACCCAGTTTGGGGGTTTCCGGGGAGCTGTTTTTT. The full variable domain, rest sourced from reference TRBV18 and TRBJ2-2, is NAGVMQNPRHLVRRRGQEARLRCSPMKGHSHVYWYRQLPEEGLKFMVYLQKENIIDESGMPKERFSAEFPKEGPSILRIQQVVRGDSAAYFCASSPSLGVSGELFFGEGSRLTVL.

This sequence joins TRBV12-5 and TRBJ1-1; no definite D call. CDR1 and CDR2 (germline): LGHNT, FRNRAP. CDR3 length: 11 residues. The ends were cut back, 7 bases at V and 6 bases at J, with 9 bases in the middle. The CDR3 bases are TGTGCTAGTGCCATCGGGGCTGAAGCTTTCTTT. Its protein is CASAIGAEAFF.

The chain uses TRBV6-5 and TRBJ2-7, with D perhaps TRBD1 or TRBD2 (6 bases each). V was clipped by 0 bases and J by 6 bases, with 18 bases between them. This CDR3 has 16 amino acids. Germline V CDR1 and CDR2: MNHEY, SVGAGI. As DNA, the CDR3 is TGTGCCAGCAGTTACTCGACAGGCGGGAAATTGGGCGAGCAGTACTTC. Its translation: CASSYSTGGKLGEQYF.

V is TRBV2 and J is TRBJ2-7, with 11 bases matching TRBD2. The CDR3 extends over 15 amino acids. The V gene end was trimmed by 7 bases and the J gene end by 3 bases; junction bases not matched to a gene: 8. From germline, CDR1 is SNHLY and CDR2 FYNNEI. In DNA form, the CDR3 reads TGTGCCAGCAACCTACAGGGACTAGCGGACTACGAGCAGTACTTC. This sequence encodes CASNLQGLADYEQYF. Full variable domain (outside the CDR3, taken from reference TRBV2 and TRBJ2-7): EPEVTQTPSHQVTQMGQEVILRCVPISNHLYFYWYRQILGQKVEFLVSFYNNEISEKSEIFDDQFSVERPDGSNFTLKIRSTKLEDSAMYFCASNLQGLADYEQYFGPGTRLTVT.

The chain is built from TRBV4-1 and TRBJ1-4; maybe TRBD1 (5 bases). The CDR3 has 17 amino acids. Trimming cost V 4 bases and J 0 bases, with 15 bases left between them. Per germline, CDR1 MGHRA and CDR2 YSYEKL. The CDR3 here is CASSRTTGDATNEKLFF. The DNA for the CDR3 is TGCGCCAGCAGCCGAACCACAGGAGATGCAACTAATGAAAAACTGTTTTTT.

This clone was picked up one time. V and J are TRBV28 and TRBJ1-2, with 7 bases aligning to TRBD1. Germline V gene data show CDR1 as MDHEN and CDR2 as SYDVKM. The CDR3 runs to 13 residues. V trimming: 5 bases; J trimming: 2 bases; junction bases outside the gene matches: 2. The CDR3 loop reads CASSRGQNYGYTF. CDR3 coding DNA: TGTGCCAGCAGTCGGGGACAGAACTATGGCTACACCTTC.

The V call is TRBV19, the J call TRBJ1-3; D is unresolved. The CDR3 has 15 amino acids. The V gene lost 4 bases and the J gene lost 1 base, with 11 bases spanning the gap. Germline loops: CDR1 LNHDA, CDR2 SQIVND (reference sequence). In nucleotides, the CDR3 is TGTGCCAGTAGTACTACATTTCGGTCTGGAAACACCATATATTTT. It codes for CASSTTFRSGNTIYF.

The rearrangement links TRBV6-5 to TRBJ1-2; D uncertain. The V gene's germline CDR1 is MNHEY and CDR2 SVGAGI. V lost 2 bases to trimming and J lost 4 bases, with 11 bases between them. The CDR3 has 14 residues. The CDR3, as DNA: TGTGCCAGCAGTTACGGTCCGGGAAGCTATGGCTACACCTTC. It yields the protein CASSYGPGSYGYTF.

The CDR3 spells CASRRWDRTKNTEAFF. In nucleotides, the CDR3 is TGTGCCAGCAGAAGATGGGACAGGACTAAGAACACTGAAGCTTTCTTT. The chain uses TRBV7-2 and TRBJ1-1; 8 bases are a match to TRBD1. The CDR3 is 16 residues long. V was pared by 6 bases and J by 1 base, with 10 bases of the junction left unmatched. In germline, CDR1 is SGHTA, CDR2 FQGNSA.

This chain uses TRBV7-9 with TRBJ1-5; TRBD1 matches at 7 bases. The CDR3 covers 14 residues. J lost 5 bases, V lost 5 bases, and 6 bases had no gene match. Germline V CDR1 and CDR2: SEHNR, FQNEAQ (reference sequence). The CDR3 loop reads CASSPPGGDQPQHF. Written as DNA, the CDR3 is TGTGCCAGCAGCCCCCCAGGGGGGGATCAGCCCCAGCATTTT.

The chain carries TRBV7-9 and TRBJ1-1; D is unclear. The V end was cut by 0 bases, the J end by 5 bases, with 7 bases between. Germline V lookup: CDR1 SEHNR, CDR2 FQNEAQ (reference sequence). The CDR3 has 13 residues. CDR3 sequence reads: CASSLASGTEAFF. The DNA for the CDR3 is TGTGCCAGCAGCTTAGCGTCGGGTACTGAAGCTTTCTTT.

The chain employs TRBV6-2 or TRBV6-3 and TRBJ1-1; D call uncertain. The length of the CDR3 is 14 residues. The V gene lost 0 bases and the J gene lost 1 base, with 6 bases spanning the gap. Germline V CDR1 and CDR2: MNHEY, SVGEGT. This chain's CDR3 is CASSYSSPNTEAFF. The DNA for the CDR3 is TGTGCCAGCAGTTACTCGAGTCCGAACACTGAAGCTTTCTTT.

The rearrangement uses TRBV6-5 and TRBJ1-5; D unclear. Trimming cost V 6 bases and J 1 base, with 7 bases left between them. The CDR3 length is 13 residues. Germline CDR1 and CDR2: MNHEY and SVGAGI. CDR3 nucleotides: TGTGCCAGCAGCCCGGACAGCAATCAGCCCCAGCATTTT. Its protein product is CASSPDSNQPQHF.

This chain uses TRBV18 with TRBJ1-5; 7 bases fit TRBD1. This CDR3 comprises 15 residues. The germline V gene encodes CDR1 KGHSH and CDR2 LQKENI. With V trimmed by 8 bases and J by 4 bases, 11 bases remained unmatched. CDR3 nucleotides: TGTGCCAGCCAGCGAAACAGGGGAGGGAATCAGCCCCAGCATTTT. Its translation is CASQRNRGGNQPQHF.